Following are 3 T cell receptor beta chains from one sample sequenced in a study of cytomegalovirus exposure and HLA in healthy donors. Profiling relied on immunoSEQ multiplex PCR, and the TCRdb table lists in-frame clones only, not all of them. The sample holds 200,000 to 250,000 clones, around nine tenths seen once. What was sequenced was PBMCs. These receptors all come from a man younger than 35 in good health and CMV-seronegative.

This sequence joins TRBV28 and TRBJ2-7, with no clear D. The ends were cut back, 3 bases at V and 3 bases at J, with 15 bases in the middle. This CDR3 has 15 amino acids. CDR1 is MDHEN and CDR2 is SYDVKM in the germline V gene. The CDR3 loop is CASSFPLDRNYEQYF. Here the CDR3 DNA reads TGTGCCAGCAGTTTCCCCCTAGATAGGAACTACGAGCAGTACTTC.

The table lists this clone with a count of one. The chain couples TRBV27 to TRBJ2-1, with 14 nucleotides matching TRBD2. The CDR3 contains 14 residues. The ends lost 6 bases at V and 10 bases at J; junction bases unmatched: 5. The germline CDR1 and CDR2 sequences are MNHEY and SMNVEV (reference sequence). CDR3 bases: TGTGCCAGCAGCCCGACTAGCGGGGGGGTGGAGCAGTTCTTC. It yields the protein CASSPTSGGVEQFF.

The rearrangement uses TRBV4-1 and TRBJ1-3; TRBD1 agrees at 7 bases. V trimming: 5 bases; J trimming: 2 bases; junction bases outside the gene matches: 9. CDR1 and CDR2 from the germline V gene are MGHRA and YSYEKL. CDR3 length equals 16 residues. CDR3: CASSLSMGQPGNTIYF. The CDR3 region has the DNA TGCGCCAGCAGCTTATCTATGGGACAGCCTGGAAACACCATATATTTT.